One sample yielded the 9 T cell receptor beta chains listed below, sequenced in a study of blood T cell repertoires in COVID-19. Generated by immunoSEQ multiplex PCR, the TCRdb table keeps only in-frame clones and is missing some. The sample has tens of thousands of clones, 60% to 85% seen once. The sequencing sample was made of peripheral blood. The receptors shown here come from a human donor in a cohort sampled during active COVID-19.

V and J are TRBV4-3 and TRBJ1-4; 9 bases align to TRBD1. This CDR3 comprises 17 residues. Germline lookup yields CDR1 LGHNA and CDR2 YSLEER. Unmatched junction bases numbered 10, after V lost 4 bases and J lost 4 bases. The CDR3 nucleotides are TGCGCCAGCAGCCCACAAAGAAAGACAGGGGGTAATGAAAAACTGTTTTTT. This codes for CASSPQRKTGGNEKLFF.

The gene calls are TRBV27 and TRBJ1-2; tentatively, D is TRBD1 (5 bases). This CDR3 comprises 16 residues. With 0 bases removed from V and 6 bases from J, the gap between germline ends came to 17 bases. The germline V gene has CDR1 MNHEY and CDR2 SMNVEV (reference sequence). Here the CDR3 DNA reads TGTGCCAGCAGTTTATCCACCAGGGTAAGGCTTGATGGCTACACCTTC. Its protein is CASSLSTRVRLDGYTF.

This clone came up once. This sequence joins TRBV4-1 and TRBJ2-5, with no clear D. Trimming took 3 bases from V and 2 from J, leaving 7 bases between them. Per the germline V gene, CDR1 is MGHRA and CDR2 is YSYEKL. The CDR3 spans 13 residues. The DNA for the CDR3 is TGCGCCAGCAGCCATGTCCTTCAAGAGACCCAGTACTTC. Translating it yields CASSHVLQETQYF.

CDR3 nucleotides: TGTGCCAGCAGCTTGAGGAGCTACTACGAGCAGTACTTC. This gives the protein CASSLRSYYEQYF. The rearrangement joins TRBV5-6 to TRBJ2-7; unclear D gene. Germline CDR1 reads SGHDT; CDR2 reads YYEEEE. The CDR3 is 13 amino acids. Trimming cost V 1 base and J 3 bases, with 8 bases left between them.

This rearrangement joins TRBV5-5 to TRBJ1-4; D possibly corresponds to TRBD1 (5 bases). V lost 6 bases and J lost 7, with 22 bases in between. Germline V gene lookup returns CDR1 SGHKS and CDR2 YYEKEE (reference sequence). The CDR3 is made up of 16 amino acids. The CDR3 DNA is TGTGCCAGCAACCCTAGGGCAGGGTCGGGTAGTGAAAAACTGTTTTTT. It is translated as CASNPRAGSGSEKLFF.

The chain uses TRBV28 and TRBJ2-7; TRBD2 aligns across 7 bases. V lost 4 bases to trimming and J lost 3 bases; unmatched junction nucleotides: 9. From germline, CDR1 is MDHEN and CDR2 SYDVKM. This CDR3 comprises 15 residues. The CDR3 sequence is CASSSPRGDFYEQYF. CDR3 in DNA: TGTGCCAGCAGTTCCCCCCGGGGGGATTTCTACGAGCAGTACTTC.

The chain employs TRBV15 and TRBJ2-7; D unresolved. Germline V gene sequence: CDR1 LNHNV, CDR2 YYDKDF (reference sequence). V was clipped by 0 bases and J by 0 bases, with 12 bases between them. CDR3 length equals 16 residues. CDR3 DNA: TGTGCCACCAGCAGAGATCTTACTGCGAGCTCCTACGAGCAGTACTTC. This gives the protein CATSRDLTASSYEQYF.

The V call is TRBV2, the J call TRBJ2-7; 7 nucleotides align to TRBD1. The length of the CDR3 is 14 residues. The V segment lost 6 bases and the J segment 2 bases; nucleotides outside the gene matches: 7. The germline V gene has CDR1 SNHLY and CDR2 FYNNEI. CDR3 coding DNA: TGTGCCAGCAGGGTACAGGGGCCTACCTACGAGCAGTACTTC. Translated, it gives CASRVQGPTYEQYF.

This clone was picked up a small number of times. This sequence joins TRBV5-1 and TRBJ2-7; 8 positions agree with TRBD1. This CDR3 is 14 amino acids long. V lost 3 bases to trimming and J lost 2 bases; unmatched junction nucleotides: 4. Germline V gene lookup returns CDR1 SGHRS and CDR2 YFSETQ. This CDR3 reads CASSSRDRTYEQYF. The CDR3 region has the DNA TGCGCCAGCAGCTCCCGGGACAGGACCTACGAGCAGTACTTC.